Following are 10 T cell receptor beta chains from one sample sequenced in a study of T cell repertoires in cytomegalovirus infection. TCRdb called the reads again in MiXCR, with one record for every CDR3 protein. The table records some 680,000 distinct CDR3 sequences, 35% to 45% of them present only once. Sequenced: PBMCs. The receptors come from a human donor in good health (CMV status not recorded). Some clones in this sample may be carry-over from other donors' samples.

This sequence joins TRBV9 and TRBJ1-2; 7 bases line up with TRBD1. CDR1 is SGDLS and CDR2 is YYNGEE in the germline V gene. The CDR3 has 14 amino acids. The V segment lost 3 bases and the J segment 3 bases; nucleotides outside the gene matches: 5. The CDR3 nucleotides read TGTGCCAGCAGCGGTTGGGACAGTGACTATGGCTACACCTTC. Protein: CASSGWDSDYGYTF.

In this sample, this clonotype turned up a few times. The chain is built from TRBV4-2 and TRBJ2-1; D gene unclear. Germline V gives CDR1 LGHNA, CDR2 YNFKEQ. The CDR3 totals 12 residues. V lost 0 bases to trimming and J lost 10 bases, with 7 bases between them. The CDR3: CASSQEKQEQFF. The DNA for the CDR3 is TGTGCCAGCAGCCAAGAGAAGCAGGAGCAGTTCTTC.

This clonotype was seen ten or more times. The germline gene is not matched at one end of the junction; a read error may be the cause. The chain couples TRBV7-9 to TRBJ1-1; D not resolved. Germline CDR1 is SEHNR and CDR2 is FQNEAQ (reference sequence). The CDR3 has 13 residues. The CDR3 coding sequence is TGTGCCAGCAGTTTAGTCGGGAACACTGAAGCTTTCTTT. It is translated as CASSLVGNTEAFF.

The chain employs TRBV4-2 and TRBJ2-5; the match to TRBD2 covers 9 bases. The CDR3 contains 15 residues. V was pared by 1 base and J by 3 bases, with 3 bases of the junction left unmatched. Germline-derived CDR1 and CDR2 are LGHNA and YNFKEQ. The CDR3 nucleotides are TGTGCCAGCAGCCAAGGGGGCGGGGGGGAAGAGACCCAGTACTTC. Encoded protein: CASSQGGGGEETQYF.

In its sample, this clonotype was seen a few times. The J gene is TRBJ2-5, the V gene TRBV6-1; weak D call: TRBD2 (5 bases). This CDR3 region has 14 residues. Between the trimmed V and J ends, which lost 0 bases and 1 base, there was a span of 6 bases. Germline V lookup: CDR1 MNHNS, CDR2 SASEGT. This chain's CDR3 is CASSEAGAQETQYF. CDR3 sequence (DNA): TGTGCCAGCAGTGAAGCGGGAGCCCAAGAGACCCAGTACTTC.

The chain links TRBV28 to TRBJ1-1; D is unresolved. Between the trimmed V and J ends, which lost 7 bases and 10 bases, there was a span of 13 bases. CDR1 is MDHEN, CDR2 SYDVKM, per germline. CDR3 length: 11 residues. CDR3 loop: CASTFWDRAFF. As DNA, the CDR3 is TGTGCCAGCACCTTTTGGGATCGAGCTTTCTTT.

The chain couples TRBV5-5 to TRBJ1-1; D remains unclear. Germline assignment: CDR1 SGHKS and CDR2 YYEKEE (reference sequence). V shed 3 bases and J shed 2 bases, with 11 bases lying between them. The CDR3 contains 14 residues. CDR3 residues: CASSSRFPNTEAFF. The CDR3 bases are TGTGCCAGCAGCTCGAGGTTTCCTAACACTGAAGCTTTCTTT.

This clonotype was observed once. A junction end diverges from the germline sequence, so it may reflect a read error. The chain has TRBV27 and TRBJ1-1; D not certain. Per the germline V gene, CDR1 is MNHEY and CDR2 is SMNVEV (reference sequence). The CDR3 loop spans 13 amino acids. In DNA, the CDR3 is TGTGGCAGCAGGCCCCGACGGGACACTGAAGCTTTCTTT. Encoded protein: CGSRPRRDTEAFF.

The rearrangement joins TRBV6-6 to TRBJ1-1, with 10 bases lining up with TRBD1. The trim removed 2 bases at V and 0 bases at J, leaving 6 bases unmatched. Germline CDR1 is MNHNY and CDR2 is SVGAGI (reference sequence). This CDR3 is 17 amino acids long. The CDR3 spells CASSYARDRGLNTEAFF. The CDR3, as DNA: TGTGCCAGCAGTTACGCTAGGGACAGGGGCCTGAACACTGAAGCTTTCTTT.

The V gene is TRBV19, the J gene TRBJ2-3; no clear D gene. This CDR3 comprises 14 residues. The germline CDR1 and CDR2 sequences are LNHDA and SQIVND (reference sequence). The V gene lost 1 base and the J gene lost 2 bases, with 7 bases spanning the gap. CDR3 residues: CASSIGAATDTQYF. The CDR3 DNA sequence: TGTGCCAGTAGTATAGGGGCTGCCACAGATACGCAGTATTTT. Full variable domain (remainder filled in from reference TRBV19 and TRBJ2-3): DGGITQSPKYLFRKEGQNVTLSCEQNLNHDAMYWYRQDPGQGLRLIYYSQIVNDFQKGDIAEGYSVSREKKESFPLTVTSAQKNPTAFYLCASSIGAATDTQYFGPGTRLTVL.